Below are 16 T cell receptor beta chains sequenced from a single sample in a study of cytomegalovirus exposure and HLA in healthy donors. The primer mix had 60 Vbeta and 13 Jbeta primers. TCRdb keeps only in-frame clones here, not all; method: immunoSEQ multiplex PCR. The sample holds 120,000 to 150,000 clones, roughly 88% seen once. The specimen sequenced was PBMCs. The receptors were sampled from a woman in her thirties or forties in good health and CMV-seronegative.

The chain joins TRBV5-4 to TRBJ2-7; tentative D call: TRBD2 (7 bases). CDR1 and CDR2 from the germline V gene are SGHNT and YYREEE (reference sequence). V lost 4 bases to trimming and J lost 7 bases, with 27 bases between them. The CDR3 contains 17 residues. CDR3 nucleotide sequence: TGTGCCAGCAGCCCCGACTGGGGGGCGGGAGCTTCGGGGGAGCAGTACTTC. Its translation: CASSPDWGAGASGEQYF.

The chain is built from TRBV11-3 and TRBJ2-1; 7 nucleotides match TRBD1. There are 15 residues in the CDR3. The V gene end was trimmed by 5 bases and the J gene end by 4 bases; junction bases not matched to a gene: 8. Germline V gene data show CDR1 as SGHNT and CDR2 as YENEEA. DNA of the CDR3: TGTGCCAGCAGCCCAAAGGGGGCCGGGTACAATGAGCAGTTCTTC. Translation: CASSPKGAGYNEQFF.

The chain employs TRBV2 and TRBJ1-2; no firm D call. Per the germline V gene, CDR1 is SNHLY and CDR2 is FYNNEI. V lost 7 bases and J lost 8, with 20 bases in between. There are 14 residues in the CDR3. The CDR3 protein is CASTVWAAGGGYTF. CDR3 coding DNA: TGTGCCAGCACTGTTTGGGCCGCCGGAGGGGGCTACACCTTC.

The V and J genes are TRBV28 and TRBJ2-7, with 8 bases lining up with TRBD2. This CDR3 spans 13 amino acids. CDR1 and CDR2 from the germline V gene are MDHEN and SYDVKM. The ends lost 2 bases at V and 5 bases at J; junction bases unmatched: 2. CDR3 residues: CASSLAGGNEQYF. CDR3 bases: TGTGCCAGCAGTTTAGCGGGAGGAAACGAGCAGTACTTC.

This clone has a single count. V usage is TRBV7-2 and J usage is TRBJ2-3; weak D call: TRBD2 (6 bases). The CDR3 totals 12 residues. From germline, CDR1 is SGHTA and CDR2 FQGNSA. Trimming took 5 bases from V and 7 from J, leaving 10 bases between them. The CDR3 DNA sequence: TGTGCCAGCAGCCCGACTAGGTATACGCAGTATTTT. It encodes CASSPTRYTQYF.

The rearrangement links TRBV9 to TRBJ2-1; 10 nucleotides align to TRBD2. The CDR3 is 16 residues long. V lost 2 bases to trimming and J lost 6 bases; unmatched junction nucleotides: 8. Per germline, CDR1 SGDLS and CDR2 YYNGEE. CDR3 region: CASSVASASGSNEQFF. The CDR3 DNA sequence: TGTGCCAGCAGCGTGGCGTCAGCTAGCGGGAGCAATGAGCAGTTCTTC. The full variable domain, completed using reference TRBV9 and TRBJ2-1, is DSGVTQTPKHLITATGQRVTLRCSPRSGDLSVYWYQQSLDQGLQFLIQYYNGEERAKGNILERFSAQQFPDLHSELNLSSLELGDSALYFCASSVASASGSNEQFFGPGTRLTVL.

The rearrangement joins TRBV29-1 to TRBJ2-3; tentative D call: TRBD2 (6 bases). The V gene's germline CDR1 is SQVTM and CDR2 ANQGSEA. The V and J ends lost 3 bases and 3 bases respectively, with 13 bases between them. The length of the CDR3 is 14 residues. CDR3: CSVEAGRVTDTQYF. CDR3 coding DNA: TGCAGCGTTGAGGCGGGAAGGGTAACAGATACGCAGTATTTT.

The rearrangement links TRBV29-1 to TRBJ2-3; no definite D call. Trimming took 6 bases from V and 4 from J, leaving 8 bases between them. The CDR3 consists of 11 residues. Germline-derived CDR1 and CDR2 are SQVTM and ANQGSEA. CDR3 coding DNA: TGCAGCGTCCGAGTGGCAGATACGCAGTATTTT. Its translation is CSVRVADTQYF.

The chain employs TRBV7-2 and TRBJ2-1; 11 bases line up with TRBD1. The CDR3 has 15 amino acids. J gave up 7 bases and V 5 bases, and 7 bases lay outside the gene matches. Germline CDR1 is SGHTA and CDR2 is FQGNSA. CDR3 sequence: CASSPDRGLWNEQFF. The CDR3 DNA is TGTGCCAGCAGCCCGGACAGGGGGCTTTGGAATGAGCAGTTCTTC.

In this sample, this clone turned up once. The chain couples TRBV5-1 to TRBJ2-3; 11 positions agree with TRBD2. The J segment lost 0 bases and the V segment lost 8 bases, leaving 11 bases of the junction unmatched. The V gene's germline CDR1 is SGHRS and CDR2 YFSETQ. This CDR3 contains 17 residues. The CDR3 spells CASRTGRLAGSTDTQYF. CDR3 DNA: TGCGCCAGTAGGACAGGGAGACTAGCGGGGAGCACAGATACGCAGTATTTT.

The V gene is TRBV6-1, the J gene TRBJ2-1, with 7 bases matching TRBD2. Germline-derived CDR1 and CDR2 are MNHNS and SASEGT. The CDR3 extends over 13 amino acids. With V trimmed by 8 bases and J by 3 bases, 4 bases remained unmatched. The DNA of the CDR3 is TGTGCCAGCCGGGGGGATTTCTACAATGAGCAGTTCTTC. Translated: CASRGDFYNEQFF.

The chain carries TRBV6-5 and TRBJ2-3; weak D call: TRBD2 (6 bases). Trimming removed 10 bases at V and 3 bases at J, with 14 bases between. Germline loops: CDR1 MNHEY, CDR2 SVGAGI. This CDR3 has 13 residues. CDR3 DNA sequence: TGTGCCACCTACCAGGACTATACAGATACGCAGTATTTT. Its protein product is CATYQDYTDTQYF.

The CDR3 is CASSRTGEGTDTQYF. The CDR3 DNA is TGTGCCAGCAGCCGCACAGGGGAAGGCACAGATACGCAGTATTTT. The chain employs TRBV5-4 and TRBJ2-3; TRBD1 matches 7 bases. J was trimmed by 1 base and V by 4 bases; bases with no gene match: 6. Per germline, CDR1 SGHNT and CDR2 YYREEE (reference sequence). The CDR3 sequence is 15 residues long.

V gene TRBV28 combines with J gene TRBJ2-1; a possible D gene is TRBD2 (5 bases). The germline V gene has CDR1 MDHEN and CDR2 SYDVKM. Between the trimmed V and J ends, which lost 8 bases and 4 bases, there was a span of 12 bases. CDR3 length: 13 amino acids. CDR3 amino acids: CASWSSLYNEQFF. The CDR3 nucleotides read TGTGCCAGCTGGTCTAGCCTTTACAATGAGCAGTTCTTC.

The CDR3 nucleotides are TGTGCCAGCAGGATGGACAGGGAAGCTTTCTTT. It encodes CASRMDREAFF. The chain employs TRBV6-1 and TRBJ1-1; 7 bases agree with TRBD1. The junction had 3 bases not matched to a gene; V was cut back by 6 bases and J by 8 bases. Germline V gene sequence: CDR1 MNHNS, CDR2 SASEGT. The CDR3 length is 11 residues.

The gene calls are TRBV5-1 and TRBJ1-1; 9 nucleotides match TRBD1. The CDR3 consists of 16 residues. CDR1 and CDR2 (germline): SGHRS, YFSETQ. The junction had 8 bases not matched to a gene; V was cut back by 4 bases and J by 1 base. The CDR3 spells CASSDPGQGQNTEAFF. The DNA for the CDR3 is TGCGCCAGCAGCGACCCGGGACAGGGTCAGAACACTGAAGCTTTCTTT.